This TCR beta chain was sequenced in a study of vaccination and CD4 T cells after COVID-19. Treatment here: approximately nine-day PBMC culture with coronavirus spike peptide pools or control peptides (ViraFEST assay). The CDR3 sequence is 11 residues long. CDR1 and CDR2 (germline): GTSNPN, SVGIG (reference sequence). The V end was cut by 4 bases, the J end by 6 bases, with 6 bases between. Study-wide points: Post-vaccination reactive clonotypes (median approximately 38) did not differ significantly from post-infection (approximately 20).

As to this clonotype: The antigen is not known.

Cultured CD4+ T-cell DNA underwent Oncomine TCR Beta short-read sequencing. TCRdb recomputed calls from the PCR reads with MiXCR, one row per CDR3 protein. In the table there are tens of thousands of distinct CDR3 sequences, under 75% of which are singletons. This receptor was identified in a human donor who had recovered from COVID-19. The sample taken for sequencing was CD4+ T cells from blood, cultured in vitro. The chain carries TRBV30 and TRBJ2-2; D remains ambiguous. The CDR3, as DNA: TGTGCCTGGACTGGTGCCGGGGAGCTGTTTTTT. This encodes CAWTGAGELFF.